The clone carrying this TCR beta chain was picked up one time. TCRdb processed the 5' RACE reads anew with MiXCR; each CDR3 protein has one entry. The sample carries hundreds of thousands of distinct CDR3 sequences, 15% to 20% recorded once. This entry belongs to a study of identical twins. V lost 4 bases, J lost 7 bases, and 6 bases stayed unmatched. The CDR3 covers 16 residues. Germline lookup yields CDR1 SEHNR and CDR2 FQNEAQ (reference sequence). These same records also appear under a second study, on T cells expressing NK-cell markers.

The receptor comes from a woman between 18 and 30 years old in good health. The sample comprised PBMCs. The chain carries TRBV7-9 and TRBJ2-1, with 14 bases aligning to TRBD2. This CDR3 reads CASSWGLAGDGNEQFF. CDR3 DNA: TGTGCCAGCAGCTGGGGACTAGCGGGAGATGGGAATGAGCAGTTCTTC.